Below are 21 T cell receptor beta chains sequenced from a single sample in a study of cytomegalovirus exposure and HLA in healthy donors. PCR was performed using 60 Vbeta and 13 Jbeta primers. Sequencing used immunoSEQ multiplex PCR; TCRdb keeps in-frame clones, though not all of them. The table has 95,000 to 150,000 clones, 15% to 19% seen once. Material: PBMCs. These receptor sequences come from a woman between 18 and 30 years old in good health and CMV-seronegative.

CDR3 region: CASSLGAGDEQFF. In DNA, the CDR3 is TGCGCCAGCAGCTTGGGAGCGGGAGATGAGCAGTTCTTC. The V and J genes are TRBV5-1 and TRBJ2-1; 8 positions match TRBD2. This CDR3 is built from 13 residues. Per germline, CDR1 SGHRS and CDR2 YFSETQ. Trimming removed 0 bases from V and 8 bases from J; junction bases left unmatched: 1.

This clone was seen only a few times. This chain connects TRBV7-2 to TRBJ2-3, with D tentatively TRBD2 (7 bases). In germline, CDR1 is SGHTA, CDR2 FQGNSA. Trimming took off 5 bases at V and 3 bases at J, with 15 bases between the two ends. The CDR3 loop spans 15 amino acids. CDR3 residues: CASSPYGGRTDTQYF. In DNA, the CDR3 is TGTGCCAGCAGCCCGTACGGGGGGCGAACAGATACGCAGTATTTT.

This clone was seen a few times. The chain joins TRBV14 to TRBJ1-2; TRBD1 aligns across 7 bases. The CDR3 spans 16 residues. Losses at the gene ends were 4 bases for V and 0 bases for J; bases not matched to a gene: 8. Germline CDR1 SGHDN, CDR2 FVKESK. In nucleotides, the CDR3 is TGTGCCAGCAGCCCGACTCGGACAGGACCTAACTATGGCTACACCTTC. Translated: CASSPTRTGPNYGYTF. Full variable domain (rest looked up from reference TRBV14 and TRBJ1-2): EAGVTQFPSHSVIEKGQTVTLRCDPISGHDNLYWYRRVMGKEIKFLLHFVKESKQDESGMPNNRFLAERTGGTYSTLKVQPAELEDSGVYFCASSPTRTGPNYGYTFGSGTRLTVV.

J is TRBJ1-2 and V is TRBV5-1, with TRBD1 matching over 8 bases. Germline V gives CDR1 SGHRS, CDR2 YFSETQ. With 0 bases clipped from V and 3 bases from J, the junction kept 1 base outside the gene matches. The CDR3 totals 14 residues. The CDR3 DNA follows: TGCGCCAGCAGCTTGGCACAGGGGGACTATGGCTACACCTTC. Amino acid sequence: CASSLAQGDYGYTF.

The DNA for the CDR3 is TGTGCCAGCAGTGACTCGAGTAGGGGATGGACTGAAGCTTTCTTT. This translates into CASSDSSRGWTEAFF. The chain joins TRBV6-4 to TRBJ1-1; weak D call: TRBD1 (5 bases). Trimming pared 0 bases from V and 5 bases from J, leaving 13 bases between. Germline CDR1 and CDR2: MRHNA and SNTAGT. CDR3 length: 15 residues.

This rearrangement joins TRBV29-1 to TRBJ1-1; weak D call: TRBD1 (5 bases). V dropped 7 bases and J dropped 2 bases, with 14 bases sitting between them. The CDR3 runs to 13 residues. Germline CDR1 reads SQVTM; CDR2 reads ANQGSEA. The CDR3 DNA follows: TGCAGCGCGCGGGACTTCACTAACACTGAAGCTTTCTTT. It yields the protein CSARDFTNTEAFF.

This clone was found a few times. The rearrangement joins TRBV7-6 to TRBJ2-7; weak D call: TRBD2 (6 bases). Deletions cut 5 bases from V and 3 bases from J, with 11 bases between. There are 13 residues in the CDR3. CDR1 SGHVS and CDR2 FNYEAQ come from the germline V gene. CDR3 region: CASSQRGGYEQYF. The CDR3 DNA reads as TGTGCCAGCAGCCAAAGGGGAGGCTACGAGCAGTACTTC.

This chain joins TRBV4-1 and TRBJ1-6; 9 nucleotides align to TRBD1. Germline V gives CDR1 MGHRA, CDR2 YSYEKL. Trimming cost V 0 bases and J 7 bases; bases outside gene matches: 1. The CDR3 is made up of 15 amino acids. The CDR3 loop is CASSQDGTGNSPLHF. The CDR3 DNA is TGCGCCAGCAGCCAAGATGGGACAGGGAATTCACCCCTCCACTTT.

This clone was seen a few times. The CDR3 region has the DNA TGTGCCAGTAGTATTTCGCTGGTAGCGGGAAGGATCGCTACATACGAGCAGTACTTC. The encoded protein is CASSISLVAGRIATYEQYF. The chain uses TRBV19 and TRBJ2-7, with TRBD2 matching 8 bases. This CDR3 has 19 amino acids. Trimming at V came to 3 bases and at J to 4 bases, leaving 20 bases not matched to a gene. Germline V gives CDR1 LNHDA, CDR2 SQIVND (reference sequence).

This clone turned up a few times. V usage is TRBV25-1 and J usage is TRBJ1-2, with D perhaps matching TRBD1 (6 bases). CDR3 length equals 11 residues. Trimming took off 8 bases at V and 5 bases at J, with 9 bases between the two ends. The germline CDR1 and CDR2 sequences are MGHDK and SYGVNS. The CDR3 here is CASGTWYGYTF. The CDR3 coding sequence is TGTGCCAGCGGGACATGGTATGGCTACACCTTC.

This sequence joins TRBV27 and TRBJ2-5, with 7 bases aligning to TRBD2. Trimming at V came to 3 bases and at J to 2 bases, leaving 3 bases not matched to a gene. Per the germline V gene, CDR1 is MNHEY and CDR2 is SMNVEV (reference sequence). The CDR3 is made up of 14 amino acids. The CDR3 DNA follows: TGTGCCAGCAGTTTTTTGGGGGGGCAAGAGACCCAGTACTTC. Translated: CASSFLGGQETQYF.

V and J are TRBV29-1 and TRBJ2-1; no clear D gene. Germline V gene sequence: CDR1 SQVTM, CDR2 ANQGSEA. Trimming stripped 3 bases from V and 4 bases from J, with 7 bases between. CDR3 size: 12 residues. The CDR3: CSVDPQYNEQFF. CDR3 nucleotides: TGCAGCGTTGACCCACAATACAATGAGCAGTTCTTC.

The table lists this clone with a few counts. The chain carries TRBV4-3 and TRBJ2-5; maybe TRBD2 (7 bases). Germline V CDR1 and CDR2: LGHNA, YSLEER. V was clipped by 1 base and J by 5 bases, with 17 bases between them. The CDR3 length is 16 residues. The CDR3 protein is CASSQGLDGGQETQYF. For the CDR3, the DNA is TGCGCCAGCAGCCAAGGACTGGACGGGGGGCAGGAGACCCAGTACTTC.

The CDR3 nucleotides read TGTGCCAGCAGCGTAGGCGGGAGTTCCGGTGGGACCCAGTACTTC. It codes for CASSVGGSSGGTQYF. V gene TRBV9 combines with J gene TRBJ2-5; 7 bases are a match to TRBD2. The V gene end was trimmed by 0 bases and the J gene end by 7 bases; junction bases not matched to a gene: 9. This CDR3 contains 15 residues. Germline loops: CDR1 SGDLS, CDR2 YYNGEE.

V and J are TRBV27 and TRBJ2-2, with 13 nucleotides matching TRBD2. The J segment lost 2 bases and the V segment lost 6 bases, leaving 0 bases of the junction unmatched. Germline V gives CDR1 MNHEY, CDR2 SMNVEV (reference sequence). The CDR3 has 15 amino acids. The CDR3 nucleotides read TGTGCCAGCAGGGGACTAGCGGGAAACACCGGGGAGCTGTTTTTT. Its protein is CASRGLAGNTGELFF.

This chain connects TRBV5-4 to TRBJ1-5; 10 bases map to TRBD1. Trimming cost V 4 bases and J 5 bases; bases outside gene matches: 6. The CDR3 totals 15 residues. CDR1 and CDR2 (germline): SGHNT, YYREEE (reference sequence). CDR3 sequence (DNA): TGTGCCAGCAGCCGCGGGACAGGGGCCCATCAGCCCCAGCATTTT. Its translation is CASSRGTGAHQPQHF.

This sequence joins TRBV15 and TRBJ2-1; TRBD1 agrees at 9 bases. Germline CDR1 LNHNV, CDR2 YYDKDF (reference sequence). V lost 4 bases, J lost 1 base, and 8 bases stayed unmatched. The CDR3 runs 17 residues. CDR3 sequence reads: CATSKGQGSWSYNEQFF. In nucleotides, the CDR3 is TGTGCCACCAGCAAGGGACAGGGAAGTTGGTCCTACAATGAGCAGTTCTTC.

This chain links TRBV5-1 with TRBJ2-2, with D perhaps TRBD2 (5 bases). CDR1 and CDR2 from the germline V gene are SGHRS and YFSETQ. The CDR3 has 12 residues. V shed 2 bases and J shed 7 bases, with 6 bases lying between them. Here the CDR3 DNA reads TGCGCCAGCAGCTTTAGCGACGGGGAGCTGTTTTTT. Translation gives CASSFSDGELFF.

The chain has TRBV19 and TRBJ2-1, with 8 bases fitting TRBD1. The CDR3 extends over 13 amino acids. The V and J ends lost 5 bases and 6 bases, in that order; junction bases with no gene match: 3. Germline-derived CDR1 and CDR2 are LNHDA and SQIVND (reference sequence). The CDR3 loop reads CASSPTGGNEQFF. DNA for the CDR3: TGTGCCAGTAGTCCTACAGGGGGCAATGAGCAGTTCTTC.

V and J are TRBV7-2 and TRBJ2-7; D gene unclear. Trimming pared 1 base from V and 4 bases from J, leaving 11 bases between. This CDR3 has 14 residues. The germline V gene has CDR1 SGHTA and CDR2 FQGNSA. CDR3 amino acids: CASSLGGNAYEQYF. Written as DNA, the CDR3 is TGTGCCAGCAGCTTAGGAGGTAACGCTTACGAGCAGTACTTC. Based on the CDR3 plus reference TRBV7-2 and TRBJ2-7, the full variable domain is GAGVSQSPSNKVTEKGKDVELRCDPISGHTALYWYRQSLGQGLEFLIYFQGNSAPDKSGLPSDRFSAERTGGSVSTLTIQRTQQEDSAVYLCASSLGGNAYEQYFGPGTRLTVT.

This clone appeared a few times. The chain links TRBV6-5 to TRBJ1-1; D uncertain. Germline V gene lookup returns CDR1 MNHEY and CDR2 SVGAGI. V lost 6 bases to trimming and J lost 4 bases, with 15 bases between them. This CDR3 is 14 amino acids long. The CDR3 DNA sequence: TGTGCCAGCAGCCTAACGTCCTTGTCCACTGAAGCTTTCTTT. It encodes CASSLTSLSTEAFF.